This entry features one T cell receptor (beta chain) sequence. There is no known antigen for this receptor. No much larger clone exists at a distance of one base, and base qualities are not known. The receptor library was made with the immunoSEQ multiplex PCR assay. The multiplex PCR relied on a mix of 60 forward primers for TCR Vbeta segments and 13 reverse primers for TCR Jbeta segments. A multiplex PCR assay on genomic DNA amplified the CDR3 region of rearranged TCR beta genes. On the Illumina HiSeq System, the amplified TCR beta libraries were sequenced as 87-base-pair reads. In the source study's methods: Across the 500 to 750 repertoires, a later analysis counted tens of millions of unique TCR beta chains, approximately 10 million of which were shared by at least two donors. Raw reads were error-corrected and collapsed into unique sequences with a nearest-neighbor algorithm that merged closely related sequences to remove PCR and sequencing errors. Alignment of CDR3 sequences to IMGT reference sequences was used to assign V, D and J gene segments. For a sequence to be retained, at least a six-nucleotide match to both a V gene segment and a J gene segment was required. A rearrangement counted as productive if the CDR3 had no stop codons and remained in frame with V and J, and every other rearrangement counted as non-productive. Following IMGT convention, CDR3 was defined as the stretch from the second conserved V-encoded cysteine up to the conserved J-encoded phenylalanine. Sequences without an unambiguous match to a single V gene segment were excluded from the earlier analysis of a few hundred of the donors. An earlier analysis of 450 to 650 of the donors called V segments functional above 56.7% productive rearrangements and segregating when the between-donor standard deviation exceeded 5%. To diagnose cytomegalovirus status from the catalog of TCR beta chain sequences, a statistical classification framework was built. A later analysis assigned V and J genes by comparing TCR nucleotide sequences with IMGT/GENE-DB human TR gene sequences. The TCRdist pipeline was used in a later analysis to assign CDR3 sequences and most-parsimonious VDJ recombination scenarios. In a later analysis, each TCR beta chain was defined by its CDR3 amino acid sequence together with its V-gene family, and reads lacking a unique V-gene family were excluded. As a way to deal with suspected cross-contamination and a sequencing artifact, a later analysis dropped roughly 600 nucleotide sequences that were highly shared and had low generation probability. In a later analysis, a clonal expansion index was calculated for each public chain from normalized within-repertoire ranks of inferred template counts. In a later analysis, generation probabilities were computed with a VDJ recombination model fitted to out-of-frame rearrangements, and the resulting probabilities were checked against IGoR. In a later analysis, hypergeometric tests were used to score TCR-TCR, TCR-HLA and TCR-CMV co-occurrence, with a repertoire-size bias correction applied to TCR pairs. False discovery rates were estimated in a later analysis by permuting HLA or CMV assignments 20 times. In a later analysis, co-occurring TCRs were grouped using DBSCAN, with TCRdist sequence similarity added in when clustering inside HLA-allele-positive subsets. Co-occurrence clustering excluded repertoires with fewer than 30,000 or more than 120,000 public chains, plus five with anomalous nucleotide sharing. In TCRdb, the immuneACCESS table is reduced to in-frame sequences with V and J assigned. These tables do not hold every clone; where another copy was compared, an unresolved V gene accounts for under half, and the others remain unexplained. D and trimming come from the DNA, and the V and J calls and clone size come from that table. For this sample there are approximately 200,000 clones; almost 85% appear just once. The ten largest clones take up 0.2% to 0.3% of the sample.

The cohort was made up of roughly 670 healthy bone marrow donors. At the time of sampling, all cohort members were nominally healthy, though unrecorded immune exposures were likely present. The donor was CMV seronegative and was included in the group of under 450 seronegative cohort members. Each donor provided a peripheral blood sample, and peripheral blood mononuclear cells were used for TCR beta sequencing. Genomic DNA was extracted from the blood cell samples with the Qiagen DNeasy Blood Extraction Kit. This record belongs to a study of cytomegalovirus exposure and HLA in healthy donors (dated 2017 in TCRdb). For context, the study as a whole: An earlier analysis of several hundred of the donors reported about 280 Gb of sequence data and 117 million unique TCR beta sequences obtained from around 170 million T cells. Five DR-DQ haplotypes were handled as single units for association and clustering, since linkage in the cohort was strong. To decide whether each TCR beta V gene segment behaved as functional or pseudogenic, an earlier analysis of some 600 of the donors relied on high-throughput TCR beta sequencing. Typing coverage differed by locus: A, B, C, DRB1 and DQB1 were typed in about 629-640 donors, DQA1 in 500 to 550, DPA1 in approximately 610, and DPB1 in 472. HLA typing covered class I and class II loci at four-digit resolution. A later genetic analysis took genome-wide SNP genotypes for about 55% of the 666 donors and used that subset as a discovery cohort. Besides the first cohort of more than 650 subjects, a separate validation cohort made up of 95 to 150 different subjects was used. The later analysis used no new phenotypic data to find candidate immune exposures, relying instead on TCR beta sequences and their occurrence across donors. To study patterns of TCR occurrence, a later analysis re-analyzed previously published TCR beta repertoires from 650 to 750 donors and added high-resolution HLA genotyping. The genetic ancestry cluster associated with self-reported Caucasian donors included roughly 84% of the roughly 380 genotyped donors. Donor age, sex, ethnicity and CMV serostatus were collected together with the repertoire data. Among 300 to 450 genotyped donors of the cohort, an average of about 240,000 unique TCR beta nucleotide sequences were sequenced per donor, 15% to 20% of them non-productive. The study used immunosequencing to profile the T cell repertoires of 666 subjects and linked those repertoires to cytomegalovirus serostatus. Every repertoire in the discovery cohort had been generated on one and the same sequencing platform. The study aimed to test whether cataloging public T cell receptors could reveal signatures of past pathogen exposure. About 300 gigabases of sequencing data and 80 million or so unique TCR sequences were included in an early release covering roughly 600 HLA-typed donors. To predict cytomegalovirus infection status, the study combined high-throughput TCR immunosequencing, statistical association of individual TCRs with disease status, and machine learning. Broader findings and caveats from the paper: A few of the identified cytomegalovirus-associated TCR beta chains were confirmed in vitro to be specific for cytomegalovirus antigens. A later analysis found that HLA-associated TCR beta chains were more clonally expanded and had lower generation probabilities than equally common non-associated chains. A later genetic analysis reported fewer N-insertions in productive TCRs among donors in an Asian-associated ancestry cluster than the roughly 700-donor mean. In a later analysis, several top co-occurrence clusters were reported to appear linked to parvovirus B19, influenza, CMV and Epstein-Barr virus. Because counts were too low, more than 15 rarely observed V segments, including chromosome 9 orphons, were excluded from the earlier analysis of several hundred of the donors. Specific HLA alleles were associated with over 15,000 TCR beta sequences at a false discovery rate of 0.05 in a later analysis. The classifier was reported to diagnose cytomegalovirus status with high specificity and sensitivity in both the original and validation cohorts. According to the authors, the approach could potentially be generalized to other disease states and immunological phenotypes. Presence/absence analyses assumed roughly uniform sequencing depth across donors, an assumption that may not hold. Correlated functional status among segregating V segments might be attributable to linkage disequilibrium, but an unknown experimental factor could not be ruled out. Most TCR sequences were observed very rarely across donors, whereas some public TCRs were present in many individuals. When HLA alleles, especially DR and DQ, strongly co-occurred, TCR associations were difficult to assign to individual alleles. A total of fewer than 200 TCR beta chains were listed by the study as associated with cytomegalovirus. V-gene and J-gene trimming of TCR beta chains was associated with a missense DCLRE1C variant in a later genetic analysis, and the association was replicated in an independent cohort. Some IMGT-functional V segments, including TRBV6-2 and TRBV6-3, could not be told apart with the 87-base-pair reads, so those segments were excluded. According to a later analysis, most CMV-associated TCR beta chains appeared to be HLA-restricted, and the HLA associations seemed to be driven largely by CMV exposure. In this cohort, only TCR beta chains were sequenced, and detectable features were limited by the absence of alpha or paired-chain data. Broadly in line with IMGT annotations, most TCR beta V segments showed up in productive rearrangements about 87% or about 30% of the time in an earlier analysis of under 700 of the donors. In a later analysis, the rate of TCR association differed among HLA loci, with DRB1 alleles having the most associated TCRs and HLA-C alleles having the fewest. CMV serostatus was the only immune exposure information available for the cohort. Because some donors lacked HLA typing at each locus, the association tests relied only on the typed subset. A further reported finding was that TCR beta sequences accurately predicted the HLA-A and HLA-B alleles for most subjects in the first cohort. A group of highly shared sequence variants was considered likely to be a technical artifact of the sequencing pipeline.

The germline V gene (reference sequence) gives CDR1 as SEHNR and CDR2 as FQNEAQ. Unmatched junction bases come to 12, with V trimmed by 4 bases and J by 13 bases. The CDR3, from cysteine to phenylalanine, totals 15 residues. The CDR3 DNA has 45 bases and is translated from base 1. The receptor chain draws on TRBV7-9 and TRBJ1-6, with TRBD1 matching 8 junction bases. This clonotype was obtained from a boy aged 5-17 years in good health and CMV-seronegative. The sample taken for sequencing was PBMCs. Here the CDR3 is given as CASSSSRDRTRPLHF. The DNA sequence is TGTGCCAGCAGCTCCTCCCGGGACAGGACGCGGCCCCTCCACTTT.